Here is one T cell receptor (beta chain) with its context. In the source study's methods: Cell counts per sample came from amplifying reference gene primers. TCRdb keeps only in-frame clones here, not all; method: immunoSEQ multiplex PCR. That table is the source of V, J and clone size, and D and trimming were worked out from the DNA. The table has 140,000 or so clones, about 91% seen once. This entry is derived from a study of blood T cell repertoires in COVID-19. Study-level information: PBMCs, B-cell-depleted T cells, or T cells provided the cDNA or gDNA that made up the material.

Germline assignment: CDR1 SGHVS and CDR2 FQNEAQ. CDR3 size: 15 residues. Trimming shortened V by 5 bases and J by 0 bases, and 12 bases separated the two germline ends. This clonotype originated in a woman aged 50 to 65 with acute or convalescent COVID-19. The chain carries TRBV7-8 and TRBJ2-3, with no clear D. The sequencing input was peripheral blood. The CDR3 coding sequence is TGTGCCAGCAGCCTAGACCCGGGTAGCACAGATACGCAGTATTTT. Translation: CASSLDPGSTDTQYF. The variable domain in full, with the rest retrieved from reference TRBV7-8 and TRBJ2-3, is GAGVSQSPRYKVAKRGQDVALRCDPISGHVSLFWYQQALGQGPEFLTYFQNEAQLDKSGLPSDRFFAERPEGSVSTLKIQRTQQEDSAVYLCASSLDPGSTDTQYFGPGTRLTVL.